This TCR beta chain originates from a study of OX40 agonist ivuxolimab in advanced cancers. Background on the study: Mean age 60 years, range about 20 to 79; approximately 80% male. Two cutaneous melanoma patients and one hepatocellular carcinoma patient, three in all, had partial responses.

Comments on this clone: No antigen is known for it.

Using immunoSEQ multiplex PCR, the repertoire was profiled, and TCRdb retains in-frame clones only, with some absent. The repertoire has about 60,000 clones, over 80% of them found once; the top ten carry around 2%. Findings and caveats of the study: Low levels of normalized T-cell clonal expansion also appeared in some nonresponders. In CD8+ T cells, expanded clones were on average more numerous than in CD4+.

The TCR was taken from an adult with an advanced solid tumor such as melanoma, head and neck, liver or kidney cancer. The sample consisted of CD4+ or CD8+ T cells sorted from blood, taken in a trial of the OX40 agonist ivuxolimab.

The CDR3 spells CASSQAVPGDSWGGYTF. DNA of the CDR3: TGCGCCAGCAGCCAAGCGGTACCAGGCGATAGCTGGGGTGGCTACACCTTC. This rearrangement joins TRBV4-3 to TRBJ1-2; D remains ambiguous. CDR1 is LGHNA, CDR2 YSLEER, per germline. The length of the CDR3 is 17 residues. V lost 1 base, J lost 7 bases, and 22 bases lay in between.